The next 19 T cell receptor beta chains were all read from a single sample in a study of blood T cell repertoires in COVID-19. Data came from immunoSEQ multiplex PCR; TCRdb stores just in-frame clones and leaves some out. Of about 300,000 clones detected, around 90% appear once; the ten largest clones hold 1.7%. The specimen sequenced was PBMCs or T cells enriched from blood (not recorded which). Receptor source: a woman between 35 and 50 years old who had recovered from COVID-19.

This clone was picked up a small number of times. This rearrangement joins TRBV7-2 to TRBJ2-5; 7 bases match TRBD1. J gave up 4 bases and V 5 bases, and 13 bases lay outside the gene matches. The CDR3 contains 16 residues. The germline gives CDR1 SGHTA, CDR2 FQGNSA. This chain's CDR3 is CASSQLGTALGETQYF. Here the CDR3 DNA reads TGTGCCAGCAGCCAACTCGGGACAGCCCTTGGAGAGACCCAGTACTTC. The complete variable domain, with remaining parts taken from reference TRBV7-2 and TRBJ2-5, reads GAGVSQSPSNKVTEKGKDVELRCDPISGHTALYWYRQSLGQGLEFLIYFQGNSAPDKSGLPSDRFSAERTGGSVSTLTIQRTQQEDSAVYLCASSQLGTALGETQYFGPGTRLLVL.

The rearrangement uses TRBV27 and TRBJ2-3, with D perhaps TRBD2 (6 bases). CDR1 MNHEY and CDR2 SMNVEV come from the germline V gene (reference sequence). Trimming cost V 5 bases and J 0 bases, with 15 bases left between them. The CDR3 spans 16 residues. The CDR3 region has the DNA TGTGCCAGCAGTGATTTCTTTAGCGGCAGCACAGATACGCAGTATTTT. Amino acid sequence: CASSDFFSGSTDTQYF.

This clone came up many times. This chain links TRBV27 with TRBJ2-2; D is possibly TRBD1 (5 bases). Trimming pared 6 bases from V and 3 bases from J, leaving 14 bases between. This CDR3 is built from 15 residues. Germline assignment: CDR1 MNHEY and CDR2 SMNVEV (reference sequence). The CDR3 DNA reads TGTGCCAGCAGACCTGACAGAACCGACACCGGGGAGCTGTTTTTT. It yields the protein CASRPDRTDTGELFF.

This chain connects TRBV7-2 to TRBJ2-5, with D possibly matching TRBD1 (6 bases). The CDR3 loop spans 14 amino acids. CDR1 SGHTA and CDR2 FQGNSA come from the germline V gene. The V gene lost 3 bases and the J gene lost 5 bases, with 13 bases spanning the gap. The CDR3 DNA is TGTGCCAGCAGCTTCCAGGGGAGCTGGGAGACCCAGTACTTC. Amino acids: CASSFQGSWETQYF.

This clone was counted a single time. The gene calls are TRBV30 and TRBJ1-6, with D perhaps matching TRBD1 (6 bases). Trimming removed 8 bases at V and 7 bases at J, with 18 bases between. The germline gives CDR1 GTSNPN, CDR2 SVGIG (reference sequence). CDR3 length equals 14 residues. The CDR3: CAGKQGAGNSPLHF. In nucleotides, the CDR3 is TGTGCCGGGAAACAGGGTGCAGGGAATTCACCCCTCCACTTT. Together with reference TRBV30 and TRBJ1-6, the CDR3 gives the full variable domain: SQTIHQWPATLVQPVGSPLSLECTVEGTSNPNLYWYRQAAGRGLQLLFYSVGIGQISSEVPQNLSASRPQDRQFILSSKKLLLSDSGFYLCAGKQGAGNSPLHFGNGTRLTVT.

The chain uses TRBV11-2 and TRBJ1-2, with 10 positions matching TRBD1. The J segment lost 3 bases and the V segment lost 2 bases, leaving 3 bases of the junction unmatched. Germline V gene data show CDR1 as SGHAT and CDR2 as FQNNGV. The length of the CDR3 is 15 residues. The CDR3 DNA reads TGTGCCAGCAGCTTAAGGGACAGGGGATACTATGGCTACACCTTC. Translation: CASSLRDRGYYGYTF.

V gene TRBV19 combines with J gene TRBJ2-7; D is possibly TRBD1 (5 bases). Germline lookup yields CDR1 LNHDA and CDR2 SQIVND (reference sequence). CDR3 length: 16 amino acids. Trimming removed 2 bases from V and 0 bases from J, with 14 bases in between. CDR3 sequence: CASSILPTAYSYEQYF. CDR3 nucleotides: TGTGCCAGTAGTATATTGCCGACAGCTTACTCCTACGAGCAGTACTTC.

V is TRBV5-1 and J is TRBJ1-2; 9 bases agree with TRBD1. CDR1 is SGHRS, CDR2 YFSETQ, per germline. This CDR3 spans 14 amino acids. The V gene end was trimmed by 5 bases and the J gene end by 3 bases; junction bases not matched to a gene: 5. The CDR3 sequence: CASRLTGGHYGYTF. DNA for the CDR3: TGCGCCAGCAGACTTACAGGGGGCCACTATGGCTACACCTTC.

The chain recombines TRBV29-1 with TRBJ1-1, with D tentatively TRBD1 (5 bases). Trimming took off 0 bases at V and 1 base at J, with 12 bases between the two ends. This CDR3 has 15 residues. Germline loops: CDR1 SQVTM, CDR2 ANQGSEA. The CDR3 bases are TGCAGCGTTGAAGATCAGGGCAGCCAGAACACTGAAGCTTTCTTT. Encoded protein: CSVEDQGSQNTEAFF. Full variable domain (missing parts from reference TRBV29-1 and TRBJ1-1): SAVISQKPSRDICQRGTSLTIQCQVDSQVTMMFWYRQQPGQSLTLIATANQGSEATYESGFVIDKFPISRPNLTFSTLTVSNMSPEDSSIYLCSVEDQGSQNTEAFFGQGTRLTVV.

The table lists this clone with a count of one. The chain couples TRBV5-1 to TRBJ1-4; TRBD1 is a possible D gene (5 bases). V lost 5 bases to trimming and J lost 4 bases, with 12 bases between them. The CDR3 is 14 residues long. The V gene's germline CDR1 is SGHRS and CDR2 YFSETQ. The DNA for the CDR3 is TGCGCCAGCAGTCAGGCAGGGCATAATGAAAAACTGTTTTTT. Its translation: CASSQAGHNEKLFF.

V usage is TRBV5-1 and J usage is TRBJ2-4; 8 nucleotides line up with TRBD2. From germline, CDR1 is SGHRS and CDR2 YFSETQ. The CDR3 extends over 15 amino acids. V lost 4 bases to trimming and J lost 8 bases; unmatched junction nucleotides: 11. The CDR3: CASSPRGGVGDIQYF. The CDR3 DNA reads TGCGCCAGCAGCCCACGGGGGGGCGTTGGGGACATTCAGTACTTC.

J is TRBJ2-4 and V is TRBV7-2, with a weak D call TRBD1 (7 bases). Germline assignment: CDR1 SGHTA and CDR2 FQGNSA. V lost 4 bases and J 1 base, leaving 17 bases between the germline ends. This CDR3 is built from 17 residues. Written as DNA, the CDR3 is TGTGCCAGCAGCTCCCGGGGACTGACAGGGGCCAAAAACATTCAGTACTTC. This sequence encodes CASSSRGLTGAKNIQYF. Drawing the rest from reference TRBV7-2 and TRBJ2-4, the complete variable domain is GAGVSQSPSNKVTEKGKDVELRCDPISGHTALYWYRQSLGQGLEFLIYFQGNSAPDKSGLPSDRFSAERTGGSVSTLTIQRTQQEDSAVYLCASSSRGLTGAKNIQYFGAGTRLSVL.

This chain connects TRBV10-1 to TRBJ1-6; 7 nucleotides agree with TRBD1. V was pared by 8 bases and J by 7 bases, with 5 bases of the junction left unmatched. The CDR3 is 13 residues long. Germline CDR1 reads WNHNN; CDR2 reads SYGVQD (reference sequence). The CDR3 is CASSDRTNSPLHF. As DNA, the CDR3 is TGCGCCAGCTCGGACAGGACCAATTCACCCCTCCACTTT.

This chain joins TRBV6-5 and TRBJ1-1, with 8 bases that match TRBD1. The CDR3 loop spans 11 amino acids. Germline loops: CDR1 MNHEY, CDR2 SVGAGI. Trimming cost V 4 bases and J 8 bases; bases outside gene matches: 0. CDR3 DNA: TGTGCCAGCAGTTCAGGGGGCGAAGCTTTCTTT. Its protein product is CASSSGGEAFF.

This sequence joins TRBV6-5 and TRBJ2-7; 10 positions match TRBD1. Trimming took 5 bases from V and 4 from J; bases not matched to a gene: 5. CDR1 is MNHEY, CDR2 SVGAGI, per germline. CDR3 length: 14 residues. CDR3: CASSPGTGVYEQYF. The CDR3 coding sequence is TGTGCCAGCAGTCCCGGGACAGGGGTGTACGAGCAGTACTTC.

The genes are TRBV27 and TRBJ1-1; D is perhaps TRBD1 (6 bases). This CDR3 comprises 16 residues. V was cut by 0 bases and J by 4 bases, with 15 bases left in between. In germline, CDR1 is MNHEY, CDR2 SMNVEV (reference sequence). The CDR3 DNA follows: TGTGCCAGCAGTTTATCGGGGGCCCTGAGGACCACTGAAGCTTTCTTT. The encoded protein is CASSLSGALRTTEAFF.

The chain employs TRBV6-5 and TRBJ2-5, with TRBD1 matching over 9 bases. The V segment lost 4 bases and the J segment 5 bases; nucleotides outside the gene matches: 2. The length of the CDR3 is 13 residues. CDR1 is MNHEY and CDR2 is SVGAGI in the germline V gene. In nucleotides, the CDR3 is TGTGCCAGCAGTTGGGACAGGGCTGAGACCCAGTACTTC. Its protein product is CASSWDRAETQYF.

V gene TRBV20-1 combines with J gene TRBJ1-5; D remains unclear. CDR1 is DFQATT, CDR2 SNEGSKA, per germline (reference sequence). With 3 bases removed from V and 5 bases from J, the gap between germline ends came to 8 bases. This CDR3 has 12 amino acids. CDR3 loop: CSASVGDQPQHF. The CDR3 DNA reads as TGCAGTGCTAGTGTCGGGGATCAGCCCCAGCATTTT.

CDR3 in amino acids: CSVIRDRGGEQYF. As DNA, the CDR3 is TGCAGCGTTATCCGGGACAGGGGAGGCGAGCAGTACTTC. The chain recombines TRBV29-1 with TRBJ2-7, with 10 positions matching TRBD1. The CDR3 runs to 13 residues. The germline CDR1 and CDR2 sequences are SQVTM and ANQGSEA. V was clipped by 5 bases and J by 6 bases; unmatched bases: 7.